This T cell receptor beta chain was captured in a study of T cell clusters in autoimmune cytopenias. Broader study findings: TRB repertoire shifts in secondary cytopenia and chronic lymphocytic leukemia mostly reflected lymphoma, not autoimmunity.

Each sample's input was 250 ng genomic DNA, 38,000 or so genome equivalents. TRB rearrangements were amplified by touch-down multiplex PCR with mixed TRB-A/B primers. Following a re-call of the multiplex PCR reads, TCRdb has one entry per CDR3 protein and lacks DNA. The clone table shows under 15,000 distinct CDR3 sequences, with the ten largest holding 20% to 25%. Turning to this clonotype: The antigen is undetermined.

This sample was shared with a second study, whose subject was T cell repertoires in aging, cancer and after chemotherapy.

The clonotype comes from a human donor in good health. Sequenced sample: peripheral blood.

The CDR3 sequence: CASSYSRGGYEQYF. This sequence joins TRBV6-5 and TRBJ2-7; TCRdb proposes TRBD2, but this gene call is untestable without DNA. This CDR3 comprises 14 residues. The germline V gene encodes CDR1 MNHEY and CDR2 SVGAGI.